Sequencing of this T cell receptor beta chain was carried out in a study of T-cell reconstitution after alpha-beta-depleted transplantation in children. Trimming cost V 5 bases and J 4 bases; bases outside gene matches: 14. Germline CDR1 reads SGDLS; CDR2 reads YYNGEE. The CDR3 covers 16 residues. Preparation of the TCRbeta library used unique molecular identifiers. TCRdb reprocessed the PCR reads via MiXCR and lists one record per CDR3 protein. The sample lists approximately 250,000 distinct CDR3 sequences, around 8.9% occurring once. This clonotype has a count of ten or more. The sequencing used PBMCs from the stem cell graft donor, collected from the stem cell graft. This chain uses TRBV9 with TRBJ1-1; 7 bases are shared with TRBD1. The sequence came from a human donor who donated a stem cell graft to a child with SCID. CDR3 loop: CASSHSAWDSSTEAFF. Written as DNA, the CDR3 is TGTGCCAGCAGTCATTCGGCCTGGGACAGTTCCACTGAAGCTTTCTTT.